The source of this T cell receptor (beta chain) is a study of CD8+ T cells in alopecia areata. Study-wide results and caveats: Across lesional scalp, and particularly alopecia totalis/universalis, clonality surpassed that of normal scalp. Patients shared TCRs less clearly than mice did, possibly owing to HLA.

TCR sequencing used cDNA made by reverse transcription of extracted RNA. The table came from immunoSEQ multiplex PCR; TCRdb's copy has only in-frame clones and leaves some out. Altogether around 100,000 clones were found in the sample, and no singletons occur. Trimming cost V 2 bases and J 2 bases, with 12 bases left between them. This CDR3 contains 15 residues. Germline CDR1 reads NNHDY; CDR2 reads SYVADS. A remark on this clone: Its antigen is currently unknown. Gene names refer to mouse genes. The DNA ends 4 residues before the CDR3 does, and the rest of the CDR3 is filled in from the germline J gene.

The receptor's source is a C3H/HeJ mouse with alopecia areata. The MHC haplotype of this mouse line is H2-k. What was sequenced was lesional skin. The chain recombines TRBV13-3 with TRBJ2-5; possible D gene TRBD1, 7 bases. The CDR3 bases that were read are TGTGCCAGCAGTGAAGAGGGGGCGACCCAAGAC. Protein: CASSEEGATQD. The full CDR3 is CASSEEGATQDTQYF.